The source of this TCR beta chain is a study of tumor-infiltrating lymphocytes in primary liver carcinoma. Study-wide background: Enrolled patients were male and female, aged 30 to 69 years. Sample yields of productive TCRbeta reads, ranging from roughly 3.5 to 8 million, were similar across tissue types. Study-wide results and limits: Bulk unsorted material prevented CD4+ and CD8+ repertoire comparison. Tumor specimens were characterized by a significantly higher top-250-clone fraction than blood (p = 0.039).

Blood RNA was derived from unsorted whole blood, and germline DNA was extracted too. With a constant-region primer, TCR beta cDNA was made from about 0.55 ug of total RNA. Slightly modified ARM-PCR with three nested multiplex PCR rounds yielded TCR beta libraries. Researchers ran the first two PCR rounds for 10 cycles each with TRBV1-TRBV30 forward primers and a C-beta reverse primer. TCRdb fed the multiplex PCR reads into MiXCR, producing one record per CDR3 protein. The table shows a few hundred thousand distinct CDR3 sequences, with 50% to 75% occurring only once. The V gene end was trimmed by 5 bases and the J gene end by 2 bases; junction bases not matched to a gene: 13. CDR3 size: 17 residues. Germline V gene sequence: CDR1 PRHDT, CDR2 FYEKMQ (reference sequence). Comment on this clonotype: Its target is unknown.

The rearrangement links TRBV13 to TRBJ2-7; 9 bases map to TRBD2. This TCR was recovered from a young woman with primary liver carcinoma and hepatitis B virus infection. The material sequenced was peripheral blood. In DNA, the CDR3 is TGTGCCAGCAGCCGCACGACTAGCGGATACCCTACCTACGAGCAGTACTTC. Its translation: CASSRTTSGYPTYEQYF.